This T cell receptor (beta chain) is drawn from a study of T cells in localized non-small cell lung cancer. TCRdb's table, derived via immunoSEQ multiplex PCR, lists solely in-frame clones and lacks some. The data hold about 1,400 clones, with 22% observed a single time. CDR1 and CDR2 from the germline V gene are SGHTA and FQGNSA. Trimming left V 5 bases short and J 10 bases short, with 15 bases between. The CDR3 has 13 residues. Overall study findings and caveats: Higher blood T cell density tracked longer overall survival. Appearing in adjacent lung were a median roughly 60 of the top 100 tumor clones. Tumor samples were not multi-region, leaving intratumor heterogeneity unexcluded.

By proportion, this clone is large. As yet, its antigen is unknown. Sequenced material: normal lung tissue next to the tumor, taken before any cancer treatment. This TCR was recovered from an older female donor with stage II squamous cell lung carcinoma. V is TRBV7-2 and J is TRBJ2-1, with D possibly matching TRBD2 (6 bases). In nucleotides, the CDR3 is TGTGCCAGCAGCGGGGAAGGGGAGGTCGAGCAGTTCTTC. Translated: CASSGEGEVEQFF.